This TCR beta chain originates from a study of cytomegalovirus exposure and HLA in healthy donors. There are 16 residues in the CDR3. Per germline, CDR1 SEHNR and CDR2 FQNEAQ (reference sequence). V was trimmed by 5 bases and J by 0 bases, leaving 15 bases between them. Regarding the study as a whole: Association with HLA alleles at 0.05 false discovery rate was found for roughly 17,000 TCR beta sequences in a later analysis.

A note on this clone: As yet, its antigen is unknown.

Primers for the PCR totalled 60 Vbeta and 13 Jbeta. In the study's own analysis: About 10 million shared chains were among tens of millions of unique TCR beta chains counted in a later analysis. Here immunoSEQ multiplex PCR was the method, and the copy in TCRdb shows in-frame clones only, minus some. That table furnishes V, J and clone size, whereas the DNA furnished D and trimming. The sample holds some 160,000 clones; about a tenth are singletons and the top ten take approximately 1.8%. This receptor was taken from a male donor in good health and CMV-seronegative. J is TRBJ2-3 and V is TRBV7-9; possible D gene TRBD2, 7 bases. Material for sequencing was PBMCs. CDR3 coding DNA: TGTGCCAGCAGCCCTCCGGCGGGGGCTAGCACAGATACGCAGTATTTT. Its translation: CASSPPAGASTDTQYF.